These 27 T cell receptor beta chains were sequenced from one sample in a study of molecular identifiers for immune sequencing clone quantification (dated by TCRdb to the late 2010s). Libraries were made using PCR. Instrument on record: NextSeq 500. TCRdb's own reprocessing of the public reads used fastp at Q25 and MiXCR and kept productive beta chains. CDR3 protein duplicates are merged, each entry listing the most common genes and DNA. This sample holds 300,000 to 400,000 distinct CDR3 sequences; roughly a quarter were observed only once. The ten largest clones capture 0.65% to 0.95% of the sample. The sample taken for sequencing was naive CD8+ T cells from blood, with Jurkat cell RNA spiked in. The sample's cell subset or site label is to be understood as: FACS-sorted CD8+CD4-CCR7+CD45RA+ naive T cells. The receptor source for this set is a human donor in good health. Some libraries in this study had Jurkat cell RNA spiked in.

This clonotype was recorded a few times. The CDR3 sequence is CASSRETVNQLRDYGYTF. The DNA of the CDR3 is TGTGCCAGCTCACGTGAGACAGTAAATCAACTGAGGGACTATGGCTACACCTTC. The chain carries TRBV18 and TRBJ1-2, with D possibly TRBD1 on 5 matching bases. Germline CDR1 is KGHSH and CDR2 is LQKENI. V was pared by 4 bases and J by 3 bases, with 24 bases between. The CDR3 consists of 18 residues.

Worth noting for this clonotype: The junction does not match germline at one end; this may be a read error. V usage is TRBV27 and J usage is TRBJ2-7; D may correspond to TRBD1 or TRBD2 (5 bases each). The germline V gene has CDR1 MNHEY and CDR2 SMNVEV (reference sequence). The CDR3 sequence is 15 residues long. The chain's CDR3 is CASSVGRPGSSEQYF. DNA of the CDR3: TGTGCCAGCAGCGTGGGACGGCCGGGATCCTCCGAGCAGTACTTC.

V gene TRBV4-3 combines with J gene TRBJ2-1; D uncertain. V shed 0 bases and J shed 3 bases, with 9 bases lying between them. Germline loops: CDR1 LGHNA, CDR2 YSLEER. The CDR3 contains 15 residues. This CDR3 is CASSQERAIYNEQFF. CDR3 nucleotide sequence: TGCGCCAGCAGCCAAGAGCGAGCTATCTACAATGAGCAGTTCTTC.

The table lists this clonotype with a count of one. A much larger clone lies a single base off, so this may be a read error. The chain carries TRBV20-1 and TRBJ2-3, with 7 nucleotides matching TRBD2. Trimming cost V 0 bases and J 6 bases; bases outside gene matches: 15. The CDR3 length is 17 residues. The V gene's germline CDR1 is DFQATT and CDR2 SNEGSKA (reference sequence). The CDR3, as DNA: TGCAGTGCTAGAGACACCCAGGTGGCGGGAGTTCTGGATACGCAGTATTTT. It codes for CSARDTQVAGVLDTQYF.

This chain connects TRBV7-9 to TRBJ2-1, with D tentatively TRBD1 (6 bases). Germline CDR1 is SEHNR and CDR2 is FQNEAQ (reference sequence). Trimming removed 2 bases at V and 3 bases at J, with 8 bases between. This CDR3 comprises 14 residues. The CDR3 protein is CASSLTGNYNEQFF. CDR3 DNA sequence: TGTGCCAGCAGCTTAACAGGGAACTACAATGAGCAGTTCTTC.

This clonotype was observed a handful of times. The chain uses TRBV19 and TRBJ1-5, with unresolved D. V lost 9 bases, J lost 0 bases, and 12 bases lay in between. The CDR3 is 14 amino acids. In germline, CDR1 is LNHDA, CDR2 SQIVND (reference sequence). CDR3 DNA sequence: TGTGCCAGCAGCCCCGGGGTTAGCAATCAGCCCCAGCATTTT. It codes for CASSPGVSNQPQHF.

This clonotype was recorded at least ten times. J is TRBJ2-7 and V is TRBV4-3, with D possibly being TRBD2 (5 bases). V was trimmed by 4 bases and J by 3 bases, leaving 13 bases between them. The CDR3 covers 14 residues. Germline CDR1 LGHNA, CDR2 YSLEER. CDR3 DNA sequence: TGCGCCAGCAGCCCCGGGCCCGGGGACTACGAGCAGTACTTC. It codes for CASSPGPGDYEQYF.

This clonotype was counted a few times. The CDR3 DNA reads as TGCAGCGTGATGGACAGGACCTACGAGCAGTACTTC. As protein: CSVMDRTYEQYF. The chain uses TRBV29-1 and TRBJ2-7; the match to TRBD1 covers 7 bases. CDR3 length: 12 residues. V shed 6 bases and J 2 bases; nucleotides not matched to a gene: 4. Germline V CDR1 and CDR2: SQVTM, ANQGSEA.

This clonotype has just a few counts. The V gene is TRBV20-1, the J gene TRBJ2-7; perhaps TRBD2 as D (5 bases). V shed 1 base and J shed 6 bases, with 7 bases lying between them. The CDR3 is made up of 11 amino acids. Per germline, CDR1 DFQATT and CDR2 SNEGSKA (reference sequence). CDR3 bases: TGCAGTGCTAGAGCGGGGTTCGAGCAGTACTTC. Protein sequence: CSARAGFEQYF.

This clonotype was found many times. The V and J genes are TRBV5-1 and TRBJ2-7; TRBD2 is a possible D gene (6 bases). CDR3 size: 15 residues. Germline V CDR1 and CDR2: SGHRS, YFSETQ. V dropped 2 bases and J dropped 6 bases, with 18 bases sitting between them. DNA of the CDR3: TGCGCCAGCAGCTTCTTCCCCGGGGGTGGGATCGAGCAGTACTTC. Protein: CASSFFPGGGIEQYF.

This clonotype showed up just a few times. This chain connects TRBV6-4 to TRBJ1-6, with a tentative D call TRBD1 (5 bases). Trimming stripped 2 bases from V and 5 bases from J, with 10 bases between. The CDR3 spans 15 residues. Germline V gene lookup returns CDR1 MRHNA and CDR2 SNTAGT. Here the CDR3 reads CASSDVAGNNSPLHF. DNA for the CDR3: TGTGCCAGCAGTGACGTGGCAGGGAATAATTCACCCCTCCACTTT.

This clonotype was counted only a few times. The V call is TRBV20-1, the J call TRBJ2-3; D ambiguous. CDR3 size: 11 residues. With 0 bases removed from V and 6 bases from J, the gap between germline ends came to 4 bases. Germline V gives CDR1 DFQATT, CDR2 SNEGSKA (reference sequence). Here the CDR3 reads CSARDKDTQYF. The CDR3 DNA follows: TGCAGTGCTAGAGATAAGGATACGCAGTATTTT.

This clonotype was seen a handful of times. V gene TRBV30 combines with J gene TRBJ1-1; D gene ambiguous. Germline V gives CDR1 GTSNPN, CDR2 SVGIG (reference sequence). The CDR3 extends over 14 amino acids. Trimming took off 1 base at V and 0 bases at J, with 9 bases between the two ends. The CDR3 region has the DNA TGTGCCTGGAGTGGAGGGCAGATGAACACTGAAGCTTTCTTT. Its translation: CAWSGGQMNTEAFF.

A remark on this clonotype: Possible read error: a much larger clone is one base away. Because it lacks the conserved phenylalanine or tryptophan at the end, this CDR3 is likely a read error. V usage is TRBV12-3 or TRBV12-4 and J usage is TRBJ2-7; no reliable D call. The CDR3 extends over 12 amino acids. Trimming took off 6 bases at V and 5 bases at J, with 11 bases between the two ends. The CDR3 region has the DNA TGTGCCAGCAGCTCCGAGGTCAACGAGCAGTACCTC. It codes for CASSSEVNEQYL.

The chain links TRBV7-9 to TRBJ1-1; 7 nucleotides match TRBD1. The CDR3 sequence is 13 residues long. The J segment lost 7 bases and the V segment lost 5 bases, leaving 7 bases of the junction unmatched. CDR1 is SEHNR, CDR2 FQNEAQ, per germline (reference sequence). As DNA, the CDR3 is TGTGCCAGCAGCCTAGGGGGCGCGGGTGAAGCTTTCTTT. This sequence encodes CASSLGGAGEAFF.

This clonotype was counted between two and nine times. The CDR3 region has the DNA TGTGCCAGCAGTTACGCCGGGACCCGACGTGAGCAGTTCTTC. The encoded protein is CASSYAGTRREQFF. The genes are TRBV7-9 and TRBJ2-1; D is tentatively TRBD1 or TRBD2 (5 bases each). Germline loops: CDR1 SEHNR, CDR2 FQNEAQ (reference sequence). Trimming stripped 6 bases from V and 9 bases from J, with 18 bases between. The CDR3 spans 14 residues.

This clonotype was seen a handful of times. The rearrangement joins TRBV27 to TRBJ1-2; D might be TRBD1 (5 bases). Germline V gene data show CDR1 as MNHEY and CDR2 as SMNVEV (reference sequence). This CDR3 has 14 residues. V lost 0 bases and J lost 4, with 9 bases in between. CDR3 nucleotides: TGTGCCAGCAGTTTATCCGGACACACCTATGGCTACACCTTC. It encodes CASSLSGHTYGYTF.

For this clonotype: This may be a read error, as it is one base from a much larger clone. This chain links TRBV14 with TRBJ2-3; D unclear. CDR1 is SGHDN and CDR2 is FVKESK in the germline V gene. CDR3 length: 13 amino acids. V was pared by 4 bases and J by 3 bases, with 8 bases between. Here the CDR3 reads CASSLLMTDTQYF. The CDR3 DNA is TGTGCCAGCAGCCTCCTTATGACAGATACGCAGTATTTT.

Of note for this clonotype: This may be a read error, as it is one base from a much larger clone. This chain links TRBV20-1 with TRBJ2-7, with 8 bases that match TRBD2. This CDR3 has 15 amino acids. The germline gives CDR1 DFQATT, CDR2 SNEGSKA (reference sequence). The J segment lost 3 bases and the V segment lost 0 bases, leaving 7 bases of the junction unmatched. The CDR3 nucleotides are TGCAGTGCTAGAGATGGGGCGGGAGGTGACTACGAGCAGTACTTC. Translated, it gives CSARDGAGGDYEQYF.

V is TRBV20-1 and J is TRBJ2-4; 10 bases agree with TRBD2. The CDR3 is 14 amino acids. The junction had 2 bases not matched to a gene; V was cut back by 1 base and J by 5 bases. CDR1 and CDR2 (germline): DFQATT, SNEGSKA (reference sequence). The CDR3 protein is CSARGLAGENIQYF. DNA of the CDR3: TGCAGTGCTAGAGGGCTAGCGGGGGAAAACATTCAGTACTTC.

As concerns this clonotype: A much larger clone differs by one base, so this may be a read error. V gene TRBV6-6 combines with J gene TRBJ1-4; no reliable D call. Germline lookup yields CDR1 MNHNY and CDR2 SVGAGI (reference sequence). CDR3 length equals 12 residues. The CDR3 DNA sequence: TGTGCCAGCAAAACTAAGGATGAAAAACTGGTTTTT. The encoded protein is CASKTKDEKLVF.

This clonotype showed up many times. The chain joins TRBV4-1 to TRBJ2-3, with a possible D match to TRBD2 (5 bases). V was clipped by 0 bases and J by 4 bases, with 8 bases between them. Germline assignment: CDR1 MGHRA and CDR2 YSYEKL. The CDR3 loop spans 14 amino acids. The CDR3: CASSQDLAADTQYF. In DNA form, the CDR3 reads TGCGCCAGCAGCCAAGACCTAGCCGCAGATACGCAGTATTTT.

On this clonotype: This could be a read error, since a much larger clone is one nucleotide away. The chain carries TRBV12-3 or TRBV12-4 and TRBJ2-3, with a possible D match to TRBD2 (5 bases). CDR3 length: 14 amino acids. Trimming removed 5 bases from V and 4 bases from J, with 13 bases in between. CDR3 DNA sequence: TGTGCCAGCAGTGGACTGGGGTGCCCAGATACGCAGTATTTT. Translating gives CASSGLGCPDTQYF.

In its sample, this clonotype was seen many times. DNA of the CDR3: TGTGCCAGCAGTACCCACAGGGTATCTGGGGCCAACGTCCTGACTTTC. Translation: CASSTHRVSGANVLTF. The chain links TRBV2 to TRBJ2-6; D is possibly TRBD1 (6 bases). This CDR3 has 16 amino acids. CDR1 is SNHLY, CDR2 FYNNEI, per germline. The V end was cut by 5 bases, the J end by 1 base, with 12 bases between.

This clonotype has only one observation. Relative to the germline gene, one junction end is altered; a read error may explain this. The DNA for the CDR3 is TGTGCCAGTAGTTCCGACAGGTATAGCAATCGGCCCCAGCATTTT. As protein: CASSSDRYSNRPQHF. This chain uses TRBV19 with TRBJ1-5; D may be TRBD1 (6 bases). CDR1 is LNHDA, CDR2 SQIVND, per germline (reference sequence). The CDR3 spans 15 residues. Full variable domain (missing parts from reference TRBV19 and TRBJ1-5): DGGITQSPKYLFRKEGQNVTLSCEQNLNHDAMYWYRQDPGQGLRLIYYSQIVNDFQKGDIAEGYSVSREKKESFPLTVTSAQKNPTAFYLCASSSDRYSNRPQHFGDGTRLSIL.

In this sample, this clonotype turned up many times. The chain links TRBV7-9 to TRBJ2-3, with unresolved D. This CDR3 is built from 14 residues. Germline assignment: CDR1 SEHNR and CDR2 FQNEAQ (reference sequence). V lost 2 bases, J lost 1 base, and 7 bases lay in between. The CDR3 is CASSLQDGTDTQYF. For the CDR3, the DNA is TGTGCCAGCAGCTTACAGGACGGCACAGATACGCAGTATTTT. Supplemented by reference TRBV7-9 and TRBJ2-3, the full variable domain reads DTGVSQNPRHKITKRGQNVTFRCDPISEHNRLYWYRQTLGQGPEFLTYFQNEAQLEKSRLLSDRFSAERPKGSFSTLEIQRTEQGDSAMYLCASSLQDGTDTQYFGPGTRLTVL.

At least ten counts were recorded for this clonotype. This chain connects TRBV5-5 to TRBJ2-7, with 10 bases matching TRBD1. Losses at the gene ends were 0 bases for V and 5 bases for J; bases not matched to a gene: 2. The germline V gene has CDR1 SGHKS and CDR2 YYEKEE (reference sequence). This CDR3 has 14 residues. The CDR3 sequence is CASSLEDRGHEQYF. CDR3 nucleotides: TGTGCCAGCAGCTTGGAAGACAGGGGGCACGAGCAGTACTTC.